The entry that follows covers one T cell receptor beta chain sequence. In the authors' methods: Estimated nucleated cell counts came from reference gene primer amplification. Clones were sequenced by immunoSEQ multiplex PCR, and TCRdb holds only the in-frame ones, with some missing. V and J calls and clone size come straight from that table; D and trimming were deduced from the DNA. Among 120,000 or so clones listed, approximately 80% were seen once. These data originate in a study of blood T cell repertoires in COVID-19. This sequence was found in a human donor in a cohort sampled during active COVID-19. Sequencing was performed on peripheral blood.

DNA for the CDR3: TGTGCCAGTAGTCCTACCTTGGAGGGCTCCTACGAGCAGTACTTC. It translates to CASSPTLEGSYEQYF. This chain connects TRBV19 to TRBJ2-7; tentatively, D is TRBD2 (6 bases). The CDR3 sequence is 15 residues long. The V gene's germline CDR1 is LNHDA and CDR2 SQIVND (reference sequence). The V end was cut by 5 bases, the J end by 0 bases, with 14 bases between.